This record looks at one T cell receptor beta chain sequence and its context. The length of the CDR3 is 13 residues. V was pared by 3 bases and J by 8 bases, with 11 bases between. CDR1 and CDR2 (germline): MDHEN, SYDVKM. As to treatment: oral pan-JAK inhibitor, 5-10 mg twice daily. These data belong to a study of CD8+ T cells in alopecia areata. Extraction and reverse transcription of RNA yielded cDNA as the sequencing template. Sequenced by immunoSEQ multiplex PCR; TCRdb stores in-frame clones only, minus some. Found here are about 42,000 clones, roughly 92% of them singletons; the top ten hold approximately 17%.

The sequence was obtained from a human donor with alopecia areata. The chain has TRBV28 and TRBJ2-1; tentatively, D is TRBD2 (5 bases). The sequenced sample was CD8+ T cells sorted from blood, obtained at week 24, from a patient treated with tofacitinib. CDR3 protein: CASSFTARDEQFF. CDR3 DNA: TGTGCCAGCAGTTTTACCGCGAGGGATGAGCAGTTCTTC.